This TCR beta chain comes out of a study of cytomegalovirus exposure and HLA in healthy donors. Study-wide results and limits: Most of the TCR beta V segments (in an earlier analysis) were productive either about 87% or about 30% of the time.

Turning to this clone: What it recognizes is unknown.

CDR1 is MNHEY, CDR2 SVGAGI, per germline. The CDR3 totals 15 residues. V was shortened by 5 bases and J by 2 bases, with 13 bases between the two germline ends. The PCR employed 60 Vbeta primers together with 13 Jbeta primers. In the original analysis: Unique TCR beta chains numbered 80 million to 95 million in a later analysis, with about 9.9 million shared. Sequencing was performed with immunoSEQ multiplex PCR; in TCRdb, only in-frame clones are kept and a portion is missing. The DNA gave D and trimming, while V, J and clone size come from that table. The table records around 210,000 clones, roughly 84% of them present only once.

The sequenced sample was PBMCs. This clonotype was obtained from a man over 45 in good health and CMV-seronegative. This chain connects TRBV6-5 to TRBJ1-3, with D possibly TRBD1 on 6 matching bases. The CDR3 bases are TGTGCCAGCAGTCAACAGGGAATCACTGGAAACACCATATATTTT. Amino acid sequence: CASSQQGITGNTIYF.